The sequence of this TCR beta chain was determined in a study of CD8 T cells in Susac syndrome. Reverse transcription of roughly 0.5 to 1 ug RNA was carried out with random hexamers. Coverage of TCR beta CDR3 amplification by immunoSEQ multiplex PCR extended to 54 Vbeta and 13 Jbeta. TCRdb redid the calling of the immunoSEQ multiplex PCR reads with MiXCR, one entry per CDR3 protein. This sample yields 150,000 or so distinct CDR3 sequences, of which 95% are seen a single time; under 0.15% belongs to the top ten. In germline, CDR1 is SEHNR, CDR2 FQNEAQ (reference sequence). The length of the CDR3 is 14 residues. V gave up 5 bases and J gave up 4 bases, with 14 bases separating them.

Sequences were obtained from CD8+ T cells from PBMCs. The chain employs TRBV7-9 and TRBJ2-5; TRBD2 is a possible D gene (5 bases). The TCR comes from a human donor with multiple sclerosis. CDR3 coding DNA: TGTGCCAGCAGCCAGGCGGGCCGGCGAGAGACCCAGTACTTC. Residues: CASSQAGRRETQYF.